This note documents a single T cell receptor beta chain sequence. The antigen remains unidentified. The J segment lost 5 bases and the V segment lost 5 bases, leaving 8 bases of the junction unmatched. This CDR3 has 14 residues. The germline CDR1 and CDR2 sequences are SNHLY and FYNNEI. In TCRdb, the 5' RACE reads were re-called with MiXCR into one record per CDR3 protein. The table has 400,000 to 500,000 distinct CDR3 sequences, more than 20% seen once. The data are from a study of T-cell memory formation after mild COVID-19. About the research overall: TCR clustering was largely donor specific.

The study, taken as a whole, reports: For second-wave clones that peaked at day 37, SARS-CoV-2 specificity went unverified.

The clonotype originates from an adult woman who had mild COVID-19 (a few samples of this study predate the infection). Cell type and time point are not known. The sequenced sample was PBMCs or a T cell subset sorted from them (not recorded which). The chain uses TRBV2 and TRBJ1-2, with 7 nucleotides matching TRBD1. The CDR3: CASSRGGGDYGYTF. The CDR3 region has the DNA TGTGCCAGCAGTCGAGGAGGGGGCGATTATGGCTACACCTTC.